The 29 T cell receptor beta chains presented below share a single source sample, sequenced in a study of OX40 agonist ivuxolimab in advanced cancers. Method: immunoSEQ multiplex PCR; TCRdb's copy keeps in-frame clones and lacks some. The sample lists some 140,000 clones; approximately 90% were seen once. Sequenced material: CD4+ or CD8+ T cells sorted from blood, taken in a trial of the OX40 agonist ivuxolimab. Every receptor here comes from an adult with an advanced solid tumor such as melanoma, head and neck, liver or kidney cancer.

The genes are TRBV11-1 and TRBJ2-2; 10 nucleotides match TRBD1. The CDR3 extends over 15 amino acids. Germline loops: CDR1 SGHAT, CDR2 FQDESV (reference sequence). After removal of 6 bases from V and 5 bases from J, the junction contained 6 bases not matched to a gene. The chain's CDR3 is CASSHPGQGTGELFF. Written as DNA, the CDR3 is TGTGCCAGCAGTCATCCGGGACAGGGGACCGGGGAGCTGTTTTTT.

This clone was seen a few times. The chain has TRBV7-3 and TRBJ2-2, with D tentatively TRBD2 (6 bases). The V gene lost 5 bases and the J gene lost 7 bases, with 20 bases spanning the gap. Germline V CDR1 and CDR2: SGHTA, FQGTGA. The CDR3 spans 16 residues. The CDR3 nucleotides read TGTGCCAGCAGCCAAAGTCGGGGGAGTGGAGGCGGGGAGCTGTTTTTT. Its translation: CASSQSRGSGGGELFF. The whole variable domain, filled in from reference TRBV7-3 and TRBJ2-2, reads GAGVSQTPSNKVTEKGKYVELRCDPISGHTALYWYRQSLGQGPEFLIYFQGTGAADDSGLPNDRFFAVRPEGSVSTLKIQRTERGDSAVYLCASSQSRGSGGGELFFGEGSRLTVL.

The chain joins TRBV19 to TRBJ2-7; D perhaps matches TRBD2 (6 bases). CDR3 length: 14 residues. CDR1 LNHDA and CDR2 SQIVND come from the germline V gene (reference sequence). Trimming cost V 2 bases and J 0 bases, with 8 bases left between them. Here the CDR3 reads CASSIRGYSYEQYF. CDR3 DNA sequence: TGTGCCAGTAGTATACGGGGGTACTCCTACGAGCAGTACTTC.

The chain employs TRBV14 and TRBJ1-2; unclear D gene. This CDR3 has 14 residues. The germline V gene encodes CDR1 SGHDN and CDR2 FVKESK. Trimming took off 0 bases at V and 9 bases at J, with 14 bases between the two ends. The CDR3 coding sequence is TGTGCCAGCAGCCAAGAGAATACTGTCGGTAGCTACACCTTC. Encoded protein: CASSQENTVGSYTF.

This clone was seen only a few times. The chain joins TRBV28 to TRBJ1-3; 9 bases are a match to TRBD1. Germline values: CDR1 MDHEN, CDR2 SYDVKM. J was trimmed by 4 bases and V by 7 bases; bases with no gene match: 14. There are 17 residues in the CDR3. The CDR3 loop is CASTSRGGTGRGNTIYF. CDR3 bases: TGTGCCAGCACCTCTAGAGGAGGGACAGGGCGGGGAAACACCATATATTTT.

The chain uses TRBV9 and TRBJ2-3; weak D call: TRBD2 (5 bases). CDR1 is SGDLS and CDR2 is YYNGEE in the germline V gene. CDR3 size: 15 residues. Trimming left V 0 bases short and J 2 bases short, with 10 bases between. CDR3 in amino acids: CASSVAPGVTDTQYF. The CDR3 DNA reads as TGTGCCAGCAGCGTAGCCCCCGGGGTCACAGATACGCAGTATTTT.

The CDR3 here is CASRPSGLPYEQYF. CDR3 sequence (DNA): TGTGCCAGCAGGCCGAGTGGGTTGCCCTACGAGCAGTACTTC. The chain is built from TRBV7-8 and TRBJ2-5, with D uncertain. Near its end, the DNA agrees better with TRBJ2-7, so the J call may be wrong. CDR1 and CDR2 from the germline V gene are SGHVS and FQNEAQ. The CDR3 runs 14 residues.

This clone was seen repeatedly, ten times or more. This chain links TRBV11-2 with TRBJ2-7; TRBD2 agrees at 7 bases. The germline V gene has CDR1 SGHAT and CDR2 FQNNGV. The CDR3 is made up of 14 amino acids. Unmatched junction bases numbered 3, after V lost 0 bases and J lost 4 bases. The CDR3 sequence is CASSLDAGVYEQYF. The CDR3 region has the DNA TGTGCCAGCAGCTTAGATGCGGGAGTGTACGAGCAGTACTTC.

The rearrangement links TRBV6-5 to TRBJ1-4; no firm D call. The CDR3 length is 14 residues. CDR1 is MNHEY and CDR2 is SVGAGI in the germline V gene. V was clipped by 6 bases and J by 7 bases, with 15 bases between them. CDR3 DNA: TGTGCCAGCAGACGGTCCCGGGTTAGTGAAAAACTGTTTTTT. Translation gives CASRRSRVSEKLFF.

The genes are TRBV19 and TRBJ2-1, with 12 bases identical to TRBD2. The CDR3 contains 19 residues. Losses at the gene ends were 3 bases for V and 4 bases for J; bases not matched to a gene: 13. Germline V gives CDR1 LNHDA, CDR2 SQIVND (reference sequence). This CDR3 is CASSIEPGLAGGLYNEQFF. The DNA for the CDR3 is TGTGCCAGTAGTATTGAGCCGGGCCTAGCGGGAGGGCTTTACAATGAGCAGTTCTTC.

This clone occurred once. V gene TRBV18 combines with J gene TRBJ2-7, with 7 bases identical to TRBD1. Trimming removed 2 bases from V and 0 bases from J; junction bases left unmatched: 1. CDR1 and CDR2 (germline): KGHSH, LQKENI. This CDR3 is 14 amino acids long. The CDR3 DNA sequence: TGTGCCAGCTCACCAAACAGGGGCTCCTACGAGCAGTACTTC. This gives the protein CASSPNRGSYEQYF.

This clone showed up just a few times. The V and J genes are TRBV7-3 and TRBJ2-1; weak D call: TRBD2 (5 bases). The CDR3 totals 15 residues. V was trimmed by 3 bases and J by 6 bases, leaving 15 bases between them. Germline V gene data show CDR1 as SGHTA and CDR2 as FQGTGA. The CDR3 sequence: CASSFYSVGVNEQFF. In DNA, the CDR3 is TGTGCCAGCAGCTTCTATAGCGTCGGGGTCAATGAGCAGTTCTTC.

V gene TRBV6-1 combines with J gene TRBJ2-7; 8 nucleotides align to TRBD1. From germline, CDR1 is MNHNS and CDR2 SASEGT. CDR3 size: 15 residues. V shed 3 bases and J 4 bases; nucleotides not matched to a gene: 8. Here the CDR3 DNA reads TGTGCCAGCAGTGAGGGCCCCACAGGGGGGTACGAGCAGTACTTC. It codes for CASSEGPTGGYEQYF.

The table lists this clone with a count of one. The chain employs TRBV7-2 and TRBJ1-2; no reliable D call. The CDR3 covers 16 residues. CDR1 is SGHTA, CDR2 FQGNSA, per germline. V lost 0 bases and J lost 4, with 15 bases in between. DNA of the CDR3: TGTGCCAGCAGCTTAGCCGGGCCAGATTCGTTCTATGGCTACACCTTC. Protein product: CASSLAGPDSFYGYTF.

The chain uses TRBV5-1 and TRBJ1-4; D remains ambiguous. The CDR3 has 13 amino acids. V was cut by 4 bases and J by 3 bases, with 7 bases left in between. Germline lookup yields CDR1 SGHRS and CDR2 YFSETQ. The CDR3 region has the DNA TGCGCCAGCAGCCCCGTGTCTAATGAAAAACTGTTTTTT. Translating it yields CASSPVSNEKLFF.

The V gene is TRBV19, the J gene TRBJ2-1, with unresolved D. There are 12 residues in the CDR3. Germline V gene sequence: CDR1 LNHDA, CDR2 SQIVND (reference sequence). The V end was cut by 5 bases, the J end by 7 bases, with 9 bases between. The chain's CDR3 is CASSPTRNEQFF. CDR3 DNA: TGTGCCAGTAGTCCGACGCGAAATGAGCAGTTCTTC.

This clone was found once. This sequence joins TRBV9 and TRBJ1-2; D is perhaps TRBD1 (5 bases). The V gene lost 0 bases and the J gene lost 3 bases, with 15 bases spanning the gap. Germline lookup yields CDR1 SGDLS and CDR2 YYNGEE. This CDR3 has 16 residues. The CDR3 region is CASSVGWGVLDYGYTF. CDR3 in DNA: TGTGCCAGCAGCGTAGGTTGGGGGGTATTGGACTATGGCTACACCTTC.

V usage is TRBV7-9 and J usage is TRBJ1-2, with D possibly matching TRBD1 (5 bases). The CDR3 totals 14 residues. Trimming removed 1 base at V and 3 bases at J, with 9 bases between. The germline gives CDR1 SEHNR, CDR2 FQNEAQ (reference sequence). CDR3 sequence reads: CASSLDQGYYGYTF. The CDR3 bases are TGTGCCAGCAGCTTAGACCAGGGATACTATGGCTACACCTTC.

CDR3: CASSLGDRYTDTQYF. The DNA for the CDR3 is TGCGCCAGCAGCTTGGGGGACAGATACACAGATACGCAGTATTTT. This chain connects TRBV5-1 to TRBJ2-3; 7 bases match TRBD1. This CDR3 has 15 amino acids. Germline V CDR1 and CDR2: SGHRS, YFSETQ. V gave up 0 bases and J gave up 2 bases; unmatched junction bases: 3.

The rearrangement links TRBV6-5 to TRBJ1-2; D is possibly TRBD1 (5 bases). The CDR3 loop spans 14 amino acids. The V gene lost 5 bases and the J gene lost 4 bases, with 14 bases spanning the gap. The V gene's germline CDR1 is MNHEY and CDR2 SVGAGI. The CDR3 bases are TGTGCCAGCAGTACTCCACGGGGGTCCTATGGCTACACCTTC. Translation: CASSTPRGSYGYTF.

The rearrangement joins TRBV6-4 to TRBJ2-3, with 7 nucleotides matching TRBD1. Germline V gene lookup returns CDR1 MRHNA and CDR2 SNTAGT. V was pared by 6 bases and J by 2 bases, with 2 bases of the junction left unmatched. The CDR3 has 13 amino acids. CDR3 protein: CASRGTDTDTQYF. CDR3 DNA: TGTGCCAGCAGGGGGACAGACACAGATACGCAGTATTTT.

The J gene is TRBJ1-2, the V gene TRBV5-6; 9 nucleotides agree with TRBD1. CDR3 size: 14 residues. J lost 7 bases, V lost 2 bases, and 6 bases had no gene match. Germline V gene lookup returns CDR1 SGHDT and CDR2 YYEEEE. CDR3 bases: TGTGCCAGCAGCTTACCGGGACAGGGTTTTGGCTACACCTTC. Translated: CASSLPGQGFGYTF.

This clone appeared a few times. The rearrangement joins TRBV9 to TRBJ2-1; D unclear. In germline, CDR1 is SGDLS, CDR2 YYNGEE. The length of the CDR3 is 16 residues. The V gene lost 3 bases and the J gene lost 0 bases, with 13 bases spanning the gap. The CDR3 reads CASSADTMSSYNEQFF. CDR3 coding DNA: TGTGCCAGCAGCGCAGACACGATGAGCTCCTACAATGAGCAGTTCTTC.

This rearrangement joins TRBV11-2 to TRBJ2-4, with D perhaps matching TRBD1 (5 bases). There are 14 residues in the CDR3. CDR1 and CDR2 (germline): SGHAT, FQNNGV. V dropped 2 bases and J dropped 4 bases, with 9 bases sitting between them. This CDR3 reads CASSLRGIKNIQYF. The DNA for the CDR3 is TGTGCCAGCAGCTTAAGGGGAATAAAAAACATTCAGTACTTC.

The rearrangement joins TRBV4-1 to TRBJ2-7; 9 nucleotides align to TRBD1. Trimming took 0 bases from V and 6 from J; bases not matched to a gene: 12. There are 17 residues in the CDR3. Germline loops: CDR1 MGHRA, CDR2 YSYEKL. For the CDR3, the DNA is TGCGCCAGCAGCCAAGATGCGTCGGGACAGGGTTGGTCCGAGCAGTACTTC. It translates to CASSQDASGQGWSEQYF.

The chain combines TRBV10-3 with TRBJ2-3; TRBD1 aligns across 9 bases. The germline gives CDR1 ENHRY, CDR2 SYGVKD. CDR3 length equals 13 residues. With 11 bases clipped from V and 1 base from J, the junction kept 4 bases outside the gene matches. The CDR3 sequence: CACWTGGTDTQYF. The DNA for the CDR3 is TGTGCCTGCTGGACAGGGGGCACAGATACGCAGTATTTT.

This clone is a singleton in its sample. The chain links TRBV4-1 to TRBJ1-5; D ambiguous. V lost 6 bases, J lost 5 bases, and 17 bases lay in between. This CDR3 region has 15 residues. The germline gives CDR1 MGHRA, CDR2 YSYEKL. DNA for the CDR3: TGCGCCAGCAGGGAAGAGTGGGGTTTGGATCAGCCCCAGCATTTT. Its translation: CASREEWGLDQPQHF.

V and J are TRBV28 and TRBJ2-7; no firm D call. Trimming took 8 bases from V and 1 from J, leaving 9 bases between them. This CDR3 spans 12 amino acids. In germline, CDR1 is MDHEN, CDR2 SYDVKM. CDR3 sequence (DNA): TGTGCCAGCGGCGTCGCATCCTACGAGCAGTACTTC. Protein sequence: CASGVASYEQYF.

This sequence joins TRBV28 and TRBJ2-1, with 9 bases matching TRBD2. V lost 7 bases and J lost 4; bases outside the gene matches: 8. Germline CDR1 and CDR2: MDHEN and SYDVKM. This CDR3 is built from 15 residues. CDR3 residues: CASIWASGIYNEQFF. The CDR3, as DNA: TGTGCCAGCATCTGGGCTAGCGGGATATACAATGAGCAGTTCTTC.